A single sample is the source of the 24 T cell receptor beta chains below, sequenced in a study of T-cell memory formation after mild COVID-19. TCRdb used MiXCR to reprocess the 5' RACE reads, holding one entry per CDR3 protein. The sample lists roughly 550,000 distinct CDR3 sequences; about 20% were seen once. The sample was PBMCs or a T cell subset sorted from them (not recorded which). These receptors were obtained from an adult woman who had mild COVID-19 (a few samples of this study predate the infection). Cell type and time point are not known.

The chain employs TRBV30 and TRBJ2-1; 8 bases align to TRBD2. Germline V gene sequence: CDR1 GTSNPN, CDR2 SVGIG (reference sequence). J gave up 4 bases and V 8 bases, and 10 bases lay outside the gene matches. This CDR3 is built from 14 residues. DNA of the CDR3: TGTGCCCGGGAGGGAGCGGGGGCTTACAATGAGCAGTTCTTC. It encodes CAREGAGAYNEQFF.

The J gene is TRBJ2-7, the V gene TRBV3-1; no definite D call. Trimming left V 1 base short and J 5 bases short, with 18 bases between. Germline V gene sequence: CDR1 LGHDT, CDR2 YNNKEL (reference sequence). This CDR3 region has 16 residues. The CDR3 region has the DNA TGTGCCAGCAGCCAAGCCTACTCGTCATCCCGGGACGAGCAGTACTTC. This gives the protein CASSQAYSSSRDEQYF.

This clonotype was seen only a few times. CDR3 region: CATSDLVGRGFGETQYF. DNA of the CDR3: TGTGCCACCAGTGACCTCGTCGGGAGGGGTTTTGGGGAGACCCAGTACTTC. This sequence joins TRBV24-1 and TRBJ2-5, with 8 bases fitting TRBD2. The trim removed 4 bases at V and 5 bases at J, leaving 14 bases unmatched. The CDR3 covers 17 residues. From germline, CDR1 is KGHDR and CDR2 SFDVKD.

This clonotype was counted a few times. The rearrangement uses TRBV7-8 and TRBJ1-1; 7 nucleotides line up with TRBD1. Germline lookup yields CDR1 SGHVS and CDR2 FQNEAQ. J lost 1 base, V lost 1 base, and 6 bases had no gene match. The CDR3 runs to 16 residues. The CDR3 spells CASSLVRGTENTEAFF. In DNA form, the CDR3 reads TGTGCCAGCAGCTTAGTACGAGGGACAGAGAACACTGAAGCTTTCTTT.

The J gene is TRBJ1-6, the V gene TRBV25-1; the D gene is possibly TRBD1 (6 bases). Germline values: CDR1 MGHDK, CDR2 SYGVNS. CDR3 size: 15 residues. Trimming left V 6 bases short and J 7 bases short, with 16 bases between. CDR3 sequence reads: CASSGWGARNSPLHF. The CDR3 nucleotides are TGTGCCAGCAGCGGCTGGGGGGCGAGGAATTCACCCCTCCACTTT.

The V and J genes are TRBV23-1 and TRBJ2-4; D uncertain. TRBV23-1 is an open reading frame whose function is uncertain. CDR3 length: 18 residues. The V and J ends lost 3 bases and 1 base respectively, with 19 bases between them. CDR3 region: CASSQTRTPRAAKNIQYF. The DNA for the CDR3 is TGCGCCAGCAGTCAGACCAGAACCCCCAGAGCGGCCAAAAACATTCAGTACTTC.

The J gene is TRBJ2-3, the V gene TRBV12-3 or TRBV12-4; 9 nucleotides align to TRBD2. This CDR3 region has 15 residues. The junction had 5 bases not matched to a gene; V was cut back by 5 bases and J by 2 bases. This CDR3 reads CASSPLAGYTDTQYF. CDR3 DNA: TGTGCCAGCAGTCCCCTAGCGGGATACACAGATACGCAGTATTTT.

The chain links TRBV9 to TRBJ1-1, with 8 bases aligning to TRBD1. Germline CDR1 SGDLS, CDR2 YYNGEE. The CDR3 totals 15 residues. J gave up 0 bases and V 3 bases, and 4 bases lay outside the gene matches. CDR3 bases: TGTGCCAGCAGCGCAGGACAGGGAGTGAACACTGAAGCTTTCTTT. Translating gives CASSAGQGVNTEAFF.

The chain is built from TRBV20-1 and TRBJ2-7; 16 bases map to TRBD2. V lost 0 bases, J lost 1 base, and 9 bases stayed unmatched. This CDR3 spans 19 amino acids. Germline loops: CDR1 DFQATT, CDR2 SNEGSKA (reference sequence). The CDR3 is CSARDGTSGRVVGSYEQYF. The CDR3, as DNA: TGCAGTGCTAGAGATGGGACTAGCGGGAGGGTTGTTGGTTCCTACGAGCAGTACTTC.

The chain carries TRBV24-1 and TRBJ2-1; 11 nucleotides match TRBD2. The V and J ends lost 9 bases and 6 bases, in that order; junction bases with no gene match: 9. The CDR3 loop spans 15 amino acids. The germline V gene has CDR1 KGHDR and CDR2 SFDVKD. The CDR3 sequence is CATSKGTSGSNEQFF. The CDR3 DNA reads as TGTGCCACCTCAAAAGGGACTAGCGGCTCCAATGAGCAGTTCTTC.

This clonotype was picked up a small number of times. For the CDR3, the DNA is TGCGCCAGCAGCTTGTCGGACAGGTCTGCCTATGGCTACACCTTC. Its protein is CASSLSDRSAYGYTF. The chain links TRBV5-1 to TRBJ1-2, with 7 bases lining up with TRBD1. The length of the CDR3 is 15 residues. Per germline, CDR1 SGHRS and CDR2 YFSETQ. The ends lost 1 base at V and 4 bases at J; junction bases unmatched: 7.

This clonotype was seen a few times. V and J are TRBV20-1 and TRBJ2-1, with D perhaps TRBD2 (6 bases). Looked up from germline, CDR1 is DFQATT and CDR2 is SNEGSKA (reference sequence). The CDR3 sequence is 15 residues long. Trimming took off 3 bases at V and 1 base at J, with 13 bases between the two ends. CDR3 DNA sequence: TGCAGTGCTAGTGATAGCGGAGGTTCCTACAATGAGCAGTTCTTC. Its protein is CSASDSGGSYNEQFF.

The chain is built from TRBV5-6 and TRBJ1-5; D gene ambiguous. This CDR3 has 15 residues. The V end was cut by 2 bases, the J end by 8 bases, with 17 bases between. Germline V lookup: CDR1 SGHDT, CDR2 YYEEEE. CDR3 sequence: CASSFFRFGAEPQHF. In DNA form, the CDR3 reads TGTGCCAGCAGCTTCTTCCGATTTGGAGCGGAGCCCCAGCATTTT.

This clonotype occurred a few times. The rearrangement links TRBV3-1 to TRBJ1-2; D possibly corresponds to TRBD1 (5 bases). The germline gives CDR1 LGHDT, CDR2 YNNKEL (reference sequence). V was trimmed by 1 base and J by 8 bases, leaving 17 bases between them. The CDR3 covers 15 residues. CDR3 region: CASSQVHLRGSGYTF. The CDR3 DNA follows: TGTGCCAGCAGCCAAGTCCACCTTCGGGGGTCCGGCTACACCTTC. The variable domain in full, completed from reference TRBV3-1 and TRBJ1-2, reads DTAVSQTPKYLVTQMGNDKSIKCEQNLGHDTMYWYKQDSKKFLKIMFSYNNKELIINETVPNRFSPKSPDKAHLNLHINSLELGDSAVYFCASSQVHLRGSGYTFGSGTRLTVV.

The rearrangement joins TRBV5-1 to TRBJ2-7, with 12 nucleotides matching TRBD1. V trimming: 4 bases; J trimming: 6 bases; junction bases outside the gene matches: 8. Germline V gene sequence: CDR1 SGHRS, CDR2 YFSETQ. The CDR3 spans 15 residues. The CDR3 nucleotides are TGCGCCAGCAGCCCCCAACCGGGACAGGGGGCCGAGCAGTACTTC. It codes for CASSPQPGQGAEQYF.

The chain has TRBV5-5 and TRBJ2-2; 7 bases line up with TRBD1. The CDR3 spans 15 residues. The ends lost 3 bases at V and 0 bases at J; junction bases unmatched: 2. Germline loops: CDR1 SGHKS, CDR2 YYEKEE (reference sequence). The DNA of the CDR3 is TGTGCCAGCAGCTACACAGGGGCGAACACCGGGGAGCTGTTTTTT. It codes for CASSYTGANTGELFF.

The V gene is TRBV5-6, the J gene TRBJ2-1; the D is unclear. There are 15 residues in the CDR3. V was shortened by 0 bases and J by 0 bases, with 7 bases between the two germline ends. Germline V gene sequence: CDR1 SGHDT, CDR2 YYEEEE. The CDR3 loop reads CASSLVRTSYNEQFF. The CDR3 coding sequence is TGTGCCAGCAGCTTGGTCCGTACCTCCTACAATGAGCAGTTCTTC.

This clonotype was seen ten or more times. The J gene is TRBJ2-7, the V gene TRBV27; D is unresolved. From germline, CDR1 is MNHEY and CDR2 SMNVEV (reference sequence). The CDR3 runs to 15 residues. V dropped 0 bases and J dropped 7 bases, with 16 bases sitting between them. The CDR3 nucleotides read TGTGCCAGCAGTTTATCGCCAGGCCCCCTAGATGAGCAGTACTTC. It is translated as CASSLSPGPLDEQYF.

This chain joins TRBV12-3 or TRBV12-4 and TRBJ1-1; TRBD1 aligns across 7 bases. With V trimmed by 3 bases and J by 1 base, 5 bases remained unmatched. CDR3 length equals 15 residues. The CDR3 DNA sequence: TGTGCCAGCAGTTTGGTGACAGGGTGGAACACTGAAGCTTTCTTT. Translating gives CASSLVTGWNTEAFF.

The chain has TRBV7-6 and TRBJ1-1, with TRBD1 matching 8 bases. V was clipped by 3 bases and J by 1 base; unmatched bases: 7. Germline CDR1 is SGHVS and CDR2 is FNYEAQ. CDR3 length: 16 residues. The CDR3 DNA follows: TGTGCCAGCAGCTTTTTAGGGGGACAGGAGAACACTGAAGCTTTCTTT. Amino acids: CASSFLGGQENTEAFF.

This sequence joins TRBV28 and TRBJ2-7; D remains ambiguous. CDR1 and CDR2 from the germline V gene are MDHEN and SYDVKM. The length of the CDR3 is 13 residues. V was cut by 6 bases and J by 6 bases, with 15 bases left in between. The CDR3 DNA follows: TGTGCCAGCAGCTCCGGCTGGGTCCCCGAGCAGTACGTC. This codes for CASSSGWVPEQYV.

This clonotype was recorded many times. J is TRBJ2-1 and V is TRBV7-9; D gene unclear. CDR3 size: 13 residues. V was clipped by 5 bases and J by 6 bases, with 11 bases between them. Germline V gives CDR1 SEHNR, CDR2 FQNEAQ (reference sequence). The CDR3 bases are TGTGCCAGCAGCCCACCCGGTGGCAATGAGCAGTTCTTC. The encoded protein is CASSPPGGNEQFF.

This clonotype was found a few times. This rearrangement joins TRBV5-6 to TRBJ2-7, with 8 bases matching TRBD1. The V gene's germline CDR1 is SGHDT and CDR2 YYEEEE. The CDR3 sequence is 14 residues long. Trimming cost V 4 bases and J 2 bases; bases outside gene matches: 5. CDR3: CASSSETGAYEQYF. The CDR3 nucleotides read TGTGCCAGCAGCAGTGAGACAGGGGCCTACGAGCAGTACTTC.

The CDR3 DNA follows: TGTGCCAGCGGGGAGGGAACGACAGATACGCAGTATTTT. It codes for CASGEGTTDTQYF. The chain employs TRBV6-5 and TRBJ2-3, with 7 bases lining up with TRBD2. CDR1 and CDR2 (germline): MNHEY, SVGAGI. The CDR3 is 13 amino acids. V dropped 8 bases and J dropped 3; count of bases not matched to a gene: 5.